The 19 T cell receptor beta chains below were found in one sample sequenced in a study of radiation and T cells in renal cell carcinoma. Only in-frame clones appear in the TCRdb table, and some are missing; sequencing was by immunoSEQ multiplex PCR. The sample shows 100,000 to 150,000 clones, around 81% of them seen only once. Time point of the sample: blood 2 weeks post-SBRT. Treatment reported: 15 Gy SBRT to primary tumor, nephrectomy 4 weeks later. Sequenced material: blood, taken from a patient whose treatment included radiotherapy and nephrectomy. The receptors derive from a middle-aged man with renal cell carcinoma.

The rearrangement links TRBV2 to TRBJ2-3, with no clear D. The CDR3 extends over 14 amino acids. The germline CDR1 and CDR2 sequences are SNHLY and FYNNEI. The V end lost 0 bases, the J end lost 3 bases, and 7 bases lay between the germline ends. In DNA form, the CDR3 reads TGTGCCAGCAGTGAAGCTATTCTTACAGATACGCAGTATTTT. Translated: CASSEAILTDTQYF.

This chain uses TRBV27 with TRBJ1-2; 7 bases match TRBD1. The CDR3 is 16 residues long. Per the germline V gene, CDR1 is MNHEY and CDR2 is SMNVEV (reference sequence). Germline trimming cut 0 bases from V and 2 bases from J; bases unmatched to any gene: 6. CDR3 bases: TGTGCCAGCAGTTTATCGTTCCCAGGGGGGAACTATGGCTACACCTTC. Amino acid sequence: CASSLSFPGGNYGYTF.

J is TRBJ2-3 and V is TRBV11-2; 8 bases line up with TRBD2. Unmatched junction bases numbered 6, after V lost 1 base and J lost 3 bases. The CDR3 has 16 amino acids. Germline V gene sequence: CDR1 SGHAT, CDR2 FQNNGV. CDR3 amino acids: CASSLGGRGETDTQYF. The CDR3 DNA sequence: TGTGCCAGCAGCTTAGGTGGGCGGGGGGAGACAGATACGCAGTATTTT.

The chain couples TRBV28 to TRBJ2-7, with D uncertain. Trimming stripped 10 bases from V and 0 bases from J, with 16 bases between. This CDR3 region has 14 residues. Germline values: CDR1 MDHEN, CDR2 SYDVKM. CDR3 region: CATLDEVYSYEQYF. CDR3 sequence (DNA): TGTGCCACCTTAGACGAAGTCTACTCCTACGAGCAGTACTTC.

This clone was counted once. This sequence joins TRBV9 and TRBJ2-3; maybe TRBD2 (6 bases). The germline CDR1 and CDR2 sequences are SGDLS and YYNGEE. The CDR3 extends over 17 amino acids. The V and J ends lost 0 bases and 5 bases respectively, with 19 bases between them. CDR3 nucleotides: TGTGCCAGCAGCGTAGGCCTGGCGGGAAATTGGCAAGATACGCAGTATTTT. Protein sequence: CASSVGLAGNWQDTQYF.

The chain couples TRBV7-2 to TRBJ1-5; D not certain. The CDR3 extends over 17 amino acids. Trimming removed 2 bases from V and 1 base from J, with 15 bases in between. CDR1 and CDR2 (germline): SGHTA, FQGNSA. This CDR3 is CASSLYPLGWSNQPQHF. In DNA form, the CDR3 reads TGTGCCAGCAGCTTATATCCCCTAGGTTGGAGCAATCAGCCCCAGCATTTT.

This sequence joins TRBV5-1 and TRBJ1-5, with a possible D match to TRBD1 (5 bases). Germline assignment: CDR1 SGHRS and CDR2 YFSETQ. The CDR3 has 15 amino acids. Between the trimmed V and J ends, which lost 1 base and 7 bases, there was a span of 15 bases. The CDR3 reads CASSLQAGPGQPQHF. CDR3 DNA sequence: TGCGCCAGCAGCTTGCAAGCGGGACCAGGGCAGCCCCAGCATTTT.

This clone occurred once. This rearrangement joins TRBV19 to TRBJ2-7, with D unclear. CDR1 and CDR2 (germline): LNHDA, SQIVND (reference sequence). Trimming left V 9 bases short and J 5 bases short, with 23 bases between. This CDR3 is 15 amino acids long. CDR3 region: CARGPPSQGLHEQYF. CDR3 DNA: TGTGCCAGAGGACCCCCGTCCCAAGGCTTGCACGAGCAGTACTTC.

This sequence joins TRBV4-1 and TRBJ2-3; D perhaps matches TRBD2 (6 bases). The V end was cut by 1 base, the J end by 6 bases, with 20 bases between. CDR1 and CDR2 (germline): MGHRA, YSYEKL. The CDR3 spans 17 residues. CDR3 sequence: CASSQGVPARAGDTQYF. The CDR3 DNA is TGCGCCAGCAGCCAAGGAGTCCCGGCCAGGGCGGGGGATACGCAGTATTTT.

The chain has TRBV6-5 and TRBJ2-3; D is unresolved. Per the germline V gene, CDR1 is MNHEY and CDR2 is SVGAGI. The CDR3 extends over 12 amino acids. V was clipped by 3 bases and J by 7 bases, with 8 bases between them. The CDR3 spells CASSYAGHTQYF. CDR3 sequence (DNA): TGTGCCAGCAGTTATGCCGGGCATACGCAGTATTTT.

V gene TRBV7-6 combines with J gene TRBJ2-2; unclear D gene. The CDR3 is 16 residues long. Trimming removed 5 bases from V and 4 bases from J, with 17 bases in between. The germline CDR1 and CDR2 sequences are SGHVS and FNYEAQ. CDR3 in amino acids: CASSPPLTVGTGELFF. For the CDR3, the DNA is TGTGCCAGCAGCCCTCCTTTAACGGTTGGCACCGGGGAGCTGTTTTTT. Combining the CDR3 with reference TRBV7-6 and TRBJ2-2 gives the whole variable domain GAGVSQSPRYKVTKRGQDVALRCDPISGHVSLYWYRQALGQGPEFLTYFNYEAQQDKSGLPNDRFSAERPEGSISTLTIQRTEQRDSAMYRCASSPPLTVGTGELFFGEGSRLTVL.

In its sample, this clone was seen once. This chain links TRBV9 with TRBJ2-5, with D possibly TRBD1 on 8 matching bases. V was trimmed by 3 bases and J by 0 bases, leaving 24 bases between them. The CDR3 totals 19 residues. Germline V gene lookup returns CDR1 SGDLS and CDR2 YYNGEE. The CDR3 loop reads CASSAKHKTGEGDQETQYF. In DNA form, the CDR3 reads TGTGCCAGCAGCGCCAAGCACAAGACAGGGGAGGGGGACCAAGAGACCCAGTACTTC.

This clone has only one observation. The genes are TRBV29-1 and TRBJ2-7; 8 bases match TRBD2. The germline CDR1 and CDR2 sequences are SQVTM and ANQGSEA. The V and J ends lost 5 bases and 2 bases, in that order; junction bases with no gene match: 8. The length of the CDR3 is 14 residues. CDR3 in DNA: TGCAGCGTTATGAAGCGGGAGAGCCCCTACGAGCAGTACTTC. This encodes CSVMKRESPYEQYF.

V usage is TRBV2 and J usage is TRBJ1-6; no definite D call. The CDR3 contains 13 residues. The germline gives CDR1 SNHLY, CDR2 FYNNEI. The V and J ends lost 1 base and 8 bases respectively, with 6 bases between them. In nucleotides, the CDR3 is TGTGCCAGCAGTGAAGAGGTGGATTCACCCCTCCACTTT. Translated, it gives CASSEEVDSPLHF.

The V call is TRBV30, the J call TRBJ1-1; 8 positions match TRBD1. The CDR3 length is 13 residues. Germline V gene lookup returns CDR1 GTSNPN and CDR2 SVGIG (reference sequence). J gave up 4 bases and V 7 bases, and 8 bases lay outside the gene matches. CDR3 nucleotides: TGTGCCTTATCAGGGGGCGCTGCCACTGAAGCTTTCTTT. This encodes CALSGGAATEAFF.

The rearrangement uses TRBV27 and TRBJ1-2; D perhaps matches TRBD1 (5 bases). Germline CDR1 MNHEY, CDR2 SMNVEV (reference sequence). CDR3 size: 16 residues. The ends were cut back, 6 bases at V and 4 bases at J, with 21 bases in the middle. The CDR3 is CASSRQGAPTVYGYTF. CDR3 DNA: TGTGCCAGCAGCCGGCAAGGGGCCCCAACCGTCTATGGCTACACCTTC.

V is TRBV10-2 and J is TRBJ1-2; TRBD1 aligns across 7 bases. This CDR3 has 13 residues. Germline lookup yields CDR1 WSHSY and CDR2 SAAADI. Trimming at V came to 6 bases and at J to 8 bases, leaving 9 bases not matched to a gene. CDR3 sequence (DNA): TGCGCCAGCAGGGAAGACAGGGTGTTGGGCTACACCTTC. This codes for CASREDRVLGYTF.

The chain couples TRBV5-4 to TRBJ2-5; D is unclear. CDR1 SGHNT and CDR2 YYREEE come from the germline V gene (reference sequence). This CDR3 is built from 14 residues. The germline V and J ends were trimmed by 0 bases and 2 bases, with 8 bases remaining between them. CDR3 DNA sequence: TGTGCCAGCAGCTTGGAGGTAGGGCAAGAGACCCAGTACTTC. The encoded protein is CASSLEVGQETQYF. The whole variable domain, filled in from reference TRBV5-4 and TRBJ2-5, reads ETGVTQSPTHLIKTRGQQVTLRCSSQSGHNTVSWYQQALGQGPQFIFQYYREEENGRGNFPPRFSGLQFPNYSSELNVNALELDDSALYLCASSLEVGQETQYFGPGTRLLVL.

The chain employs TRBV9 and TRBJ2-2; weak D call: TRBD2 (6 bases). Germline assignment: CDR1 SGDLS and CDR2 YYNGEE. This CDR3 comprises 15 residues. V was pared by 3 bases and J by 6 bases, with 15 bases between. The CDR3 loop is CASSGAGSTSGELFF. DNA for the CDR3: TGTGCCAGCAGCGGGGCCGGGAGTACGTCCGGGGAGCTGTTTTTT.